Included here is one T cell receptor beta chain sequence, with context. What it binds is unknown. The data originate from a study of blood T cells in healthy people across ages. The second PCR ran about 6 to 12 cycles with a sample-barcoded 5' primer and J-beta primers. Each single sample gave us at least 2.5 million CDR3-containing paired-end reads. TCRdb reprocessed the 5' RACE reads via MiXCR and lists one record per CDR3 protein. The table has some 900,000 distinct CDR3 sequences, roughly 50% seen once. V dropped 0 bases and J dropped 0 bases, with 9 bases sitting between them. Germline lookup yields CDR1 LGHNA and CDR2 YNFKEQ. The length of the CDR3 is 16 residues. Study observations and caveats: Higher diversity and more naive CD4+ cells were features of long-lived donors, compared to aged donors.

The sequenced sample consisted of blood. The sequence was collected from a man younger than 40 in good health. The J gene is TRBJ2-1, the V gene TRBV4-2; D uncertain. The CDR3 bases are TGTGCCAGCAGCCAAGATGTACCGGCCTCCTACAATGAGCAGTTCTTC. It is translated as CASSQDVPASYNEQFF.